These T cell receptor beta chains were read from a single sample in a study of blood T cell repertoires in COVID-19. Method: immunoSEQ multiplex PCR; TCRdb's copy keeps in-frame clones and lacks some. In the table there are about 190,000 clones, approximately 82% of which are singletons. Source material: PBMCs or T cells enriched from blood (not recorded which). These receptors came from a woman aged 50 to 65 who had recovered from COVID-19. CDR3s include the opening cysteine and the closing phenylalanine or tryptophan. The D gene is left open where the match is weak. Size values are once, few and many counts, or a class for expanded clones, and some rows have none.

NA	TRBV5-5	many	15	TRBJ2-7	TGTGCCAGCAGCTTGGAGGTAGCGGTGACCTACGAGCAGTACTTC	CASSLEVAVTYEQYF
NA	TRBV28	NA	14	TRBJ1-2	TGTGCCAGCTACTACGCAGGGCCGGGCTATGGCTACACCTTC	CASYYAGPGYGYTF
NA	TRBV5-1	few	16	TRBJ2-1	TGCGCCAGCACCCTGGGGGCTACTAGAGGCTTCGGGGAGCAGTTCTTC	CASTLGATRGFGEQFF
TRBD1	TRBV18	NA	15	TRBJ2-7	TGTGCCAGCTCACCAAAGGGGACAGGGGACTACGAGCAGTACTTC	CASSPKGTGDYEQYF
NA	TRBV5-6	NA	13	TRBJ1-2	TGTGCCAGCTCGACACAGGCTAACTATGGCTACACCTTC	CASSTQANYGYTF
NA	TRBV6-2/TRBV6-3	NA	15	TRBJ1-4	TGTGCCAGCAGTTATGCGGGGGCAACTAATGAAAAACTGTTTTTT	CASSYAGATNEKLFF
NA	TRBV27	few	12	TRBJ1-4	TGTGCCAGCAGCCCCATGAATGAAAAACTGTTTTTT	CASSPMNEKLFF
TRBD1	TRBV5-4	NA	16	TRBJ1-4	TGTGCCAGCAGCATCAGGGGGCGCGTGGCTAATGAAAAACTGTTTTTT	CASSIRGRVANEKLFF
NA	TRBV7-9	many	14	TRBJ1-4	TGTGCCAGCAGCTTATCCTTAACTAATGAAAAACTGTTTTTT	CASSLSLTNEKLFF
NA	TRBV25-1	NA	11	TRBJ2-7	TGTGCCAGCAGTGGCACGGTCGAGCAGTACTTC	CASSGTVEQYF
TRBD2	TRBV9	NA	16	TRBJ2-4	TGTGCCAGCAGCCCCGGGACTAGCAACCTCAAAAACATTCAGTACTTC	CASSPGTSNLKNIQYF
TRBD2	TRBV6-5	NA	14	TRBJ2-7	TGTGCCAGCAGACCTAGCGGGAGGGGGGACGAGCAGTACTTC	CASRPSGRGDEQYF
NA	TRBV24-1	NA	14	TRBJ2-3	TGTGCCACCAGCCCCAGGCGGGACACAGATACGCAGTATTTT	CATSPRRDTDTQYF
TRBD1	TRBV7-3	NA	15	TRBJ1-2	TGTGCCAGCAGCTCATATCGACAGGGGGTTTATGGCTACACCTTC	CASSSYRQGVYGYTF
TRBD2	TRBV5-4	NA	16	TRBJ2-2	TGTGCCAGCAACCTTAGGACTAGCGGCACGCCCGGGGAGCTGTTTTTT	CASNLRTSGTPGELFF
TRBD1	TRBV24-1	NA	14	TRBJ2-7	TGTGCCACCAGTGACCCGACAGGGCCCTACGAGCAGTACTTC	CATSDPTGPYEQYF
NA	TRBV7-2	once	11	TRBJ2-1	TGTGCCAGCAGCGAGGAAAATGAGCAGTTCTTC	CASSEENEQFF
TRBD1	TRBV4-3	NA	15	TRBJ2-7	TGCGCCAGCAGCCAAGATCTTAGGGGGCACTACGAGCAGTACTTC	CASSQDLRGHYEQYF
NA	TRBV28	few	15	TRBJ1-3	TGTGCCAGCAGTTTAGCAGGGGTAGGTGGAAACACCATATATTTT	CASSLAGVGGNTIYF
NA	TRBV7-9	NA	15	TRBJ1-3	TGTGCCAGCAGCTTGAAAGGGGCGGCTGGAAACACCATATATTTT	CASSLKGAAGNTIYF
TRBD1	TRBV4-2	NA	15	TRBJ1-6	TGTGCCAGCAGCCAAGTACAGGGGTCGGATTCACCCCTCCACTTT	CASSQVQGSDSPLHF
NA	TRBV5-1	NA	14	TRBJ2-1	TGCGCCAGCAGCCTCGTGAGACTCGAGGATGAGCAGTTCTTC	CASSLVRLEDEQFF
NA	TRBV5-1	NA	13	TRBJ1-2	TGCGCCAGCAGCCCGGGAGGGGACTATGGCTACACCTTC	CASSPGGDYGYTF
TRBD1	TRBV11-3	once	17	TRBJ2-1	TGTGCCAGCAGCCAAGGGGGCAAGCGCCGGGGTTCCAATGAGCAGTTCTTC	CASSQGGKRRGSNEQFF
TRBD1	TRBV9	few	14	TRBJ1-4	TGTGCCAGCAGCAGAGGGGACAGTGATGAAAAACTGTTTTTT	CASSRGDSDEKLFF
NA	TRBV6-5	NA	14	TRBJ1-5	TGTGCCAGCAGCCTACAGGGCTCCAATCAGCCCCAGCATTTT	CASSLQGSNQPQHF
NA	TRBV28	NA	16	TRBJ2-3	TGTGCCAGCAGTTTTCTAACTTTCCCCGGTCCAGATACGCAGTATTTT	CASSFLTFPGPDTQYF
TRBD2	TRBV2	NA	14	TRBJ2-7	TGTGCCAGCAGTGACGGGGGGATGACCTACGAGCAGTACTTC	CASSDGGMTYEQYF
NA	TRBV5-8	few	12	TRBJ1-3	TGTGCCAGCCTGAGGGTCTCAAACACCATATATTTT	CASLRVSNTIYF
TRBD2	TRBV5-1	NA	16	TRBJ2-3	TGCGCCAGCAGCCCCGGGACTAGCGGGAGAAGAGGAACGCAGTATTTT	CASSPGTSGRRGTQYF
TRBD1	TRBV7-8	NA	17	TRBJ2-1	TGTGCCAGCAGCTCCTCCGCAACAGGGGGCTCCTACAATGAGCAGTTCTTC	CASSSSATGGSYNEQFF
NA	TRBV13	NA	15	TRBJ2-2	TGTGCCAGCAGCTTAAAAAGCGGGAACACCGGGGAGCTGTTTTTT	CASSLKSGNTGELFF
NA	TRBV28	few	16	TRBJ1-5	TGTGCCAGCGGGACTTTGGGCGCCGGTAGCAATCAGCCCCAGCATTTT	CASGTLGAGSNQPQHF
NA	TRBV19	NA	16	TRBJ1-1	TGTGCCAGTAGTATCCCTCAGGGTCGCATGAACACTGAAGCTTTCTTT	CASSIPQGRMNTEAFF
TRBD2	TRBV5-4	NA	17	TRBJ2-2	TGTGCCAGCAGCTTGGGGGGGACTAGCGGGGTTACCCGGGAGCTGTTTTTT	CASSLGGTSGVTRELFF
TRBD1	TRBV7-2	few	13	TRBJ1-2	TGTGCCAGCAGCTCGAGACAGGGTGGTGGCTACACCTTC	CASSSRQGGGYTF
NA	TRBV28	NA	16	TRBJ2-7	TGTGCCAGCAGTCCTGCCGGCAAGGGACTCTCCTACGAGCAGTACTTC	CASSPAGKGLSYEQYF